This T cell receptor (beta chain) was sequenced during a study of CD8 T cells in Susac syndrome. Germline V gene data show CDR1 as MDHEN and CDR2 as SYDVKM. V lost 8 bases to trimming and J lost 11 bases, with 25 bases between them. This CDR3 has 15 residues. Negative isolation yielded CD4+ and CD8+ T cells, and FACS enriched TEMRA cells. When the RNA was reverse transcribed, random hexamers were used with an input of 0.5 to 1 ug. A multiplex approach, immunoSEQ multiplex PCR, amplified TCR beta CDR3 across 54 Vbeta and 13 Jbeta. One entry per CDR3 protein results from TCRdb running MiXCR on the immunoSEQ multiplex PCR reads. Of about 210,000 distinct CDR3 sequences listed, approximately 95% were seen once; the top ten hold 0.085% to 0.095%.

The chain couples TRBV28 to TRBJ1-5, with a tentative D call TRBD1 (6 bases). This receptor was identified in a human donor with multiple sclerosis. Sequenced material: CD4+ T cells from PBMCs. The CDR3 nucleotides read TGTGCCAGCGAAACGGGGGCCAGTCACGTCGTAGCCCAGCATTTT. The encoded protein is CASETGASHVVAQHF.